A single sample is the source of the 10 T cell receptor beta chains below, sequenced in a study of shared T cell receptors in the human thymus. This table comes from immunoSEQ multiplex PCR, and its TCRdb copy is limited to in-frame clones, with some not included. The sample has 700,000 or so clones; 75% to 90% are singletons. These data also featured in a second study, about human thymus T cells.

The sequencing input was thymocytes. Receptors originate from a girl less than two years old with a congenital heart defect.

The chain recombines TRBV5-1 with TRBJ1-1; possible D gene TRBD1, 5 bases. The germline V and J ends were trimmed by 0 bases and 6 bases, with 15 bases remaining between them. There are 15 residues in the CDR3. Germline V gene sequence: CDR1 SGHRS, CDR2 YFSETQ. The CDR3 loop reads CASSLGRPGRAEAFF. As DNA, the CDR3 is TGCGCCAGCAGCTTGGGCCGCCCAGGGAGGGCTGAAGCTTTCTTT.

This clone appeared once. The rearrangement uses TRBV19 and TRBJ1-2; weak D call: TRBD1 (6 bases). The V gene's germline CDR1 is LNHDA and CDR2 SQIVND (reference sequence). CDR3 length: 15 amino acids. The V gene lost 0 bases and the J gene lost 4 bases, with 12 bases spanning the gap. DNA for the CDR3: TGTGCCAGTAGTATAGATCGTGGGACACCCTATGGCTACACCTTC. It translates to CASSIDRGTPYGYTF.

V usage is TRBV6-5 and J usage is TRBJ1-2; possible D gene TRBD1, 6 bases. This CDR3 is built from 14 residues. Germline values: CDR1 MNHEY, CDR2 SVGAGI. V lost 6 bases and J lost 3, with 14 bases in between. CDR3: CASSLRQDDYGYTF. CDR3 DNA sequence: TGTGCCAGCAGCCTAAGACAGGATGACTATGGCTACACCTTC.

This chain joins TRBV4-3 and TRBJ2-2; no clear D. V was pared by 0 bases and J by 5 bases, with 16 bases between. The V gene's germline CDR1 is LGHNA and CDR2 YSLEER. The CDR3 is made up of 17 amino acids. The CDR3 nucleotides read TGCGCCAGCAGCCAAGATTGCACAGACCGAGCTACCGGGGAGCTGTTTTTT. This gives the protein CASSQDCTDRATGELFF.

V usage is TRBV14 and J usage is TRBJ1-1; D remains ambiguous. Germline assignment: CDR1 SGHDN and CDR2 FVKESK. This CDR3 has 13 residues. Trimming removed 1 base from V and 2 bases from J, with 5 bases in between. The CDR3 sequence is CASSQGRNTEAFF. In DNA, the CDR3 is TGTGCCAGCAGCCAAGGGAGAAACACTGAAGCTTTCTTT.

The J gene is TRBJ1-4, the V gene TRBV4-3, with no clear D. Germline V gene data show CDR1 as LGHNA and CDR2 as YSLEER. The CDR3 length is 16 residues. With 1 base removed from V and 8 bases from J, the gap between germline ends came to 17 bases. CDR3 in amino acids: CASSQVISTRREKLFF. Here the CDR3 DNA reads TGCGCCAGCAGCCAAGTAATTAGTACTAGGAGGGAAAAACTGTTTTTT.

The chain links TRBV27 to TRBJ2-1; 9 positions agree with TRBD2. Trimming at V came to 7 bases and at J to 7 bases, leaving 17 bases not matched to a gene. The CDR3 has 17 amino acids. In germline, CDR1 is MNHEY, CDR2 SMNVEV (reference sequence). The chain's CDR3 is CASTNYIASGVSNEQFF. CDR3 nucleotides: TGTGCCAGCACCAACTATATCGCTAGCGGGGTCTCAAATGAGCAGTTCTTC.

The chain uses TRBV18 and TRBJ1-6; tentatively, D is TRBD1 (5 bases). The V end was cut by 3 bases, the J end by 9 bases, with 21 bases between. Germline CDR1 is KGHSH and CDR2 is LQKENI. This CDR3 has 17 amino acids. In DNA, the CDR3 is TGTGCCAGCTCACCCCCGGAGCAGGGCGGAGGGGTTTCACCCCTCCACTTT. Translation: CASSPPEQGGGVSPLHF.

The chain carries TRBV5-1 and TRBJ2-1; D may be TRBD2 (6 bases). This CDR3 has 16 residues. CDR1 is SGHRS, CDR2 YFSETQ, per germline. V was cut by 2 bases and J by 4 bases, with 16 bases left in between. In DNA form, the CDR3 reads TGCGCCAGCAGCTTAAGGGAGGTTCTTTTTTACAATGAGCAGTTCTTC. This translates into CASSLREVLFYNEQFF.

The CDR3 nucleotides read TGTGCCAGCAGGTCGAGCCGGGACAGGGTTATCCGGGACGCTGAAGCTTTCTTT. Translating gives CASRSSRDRVIRDAEAFF. V and J are TRBV28 and TRBJ1-1; TRBD1 agrees at 9 bases. The CDR3 is 18 amino acids. Germline loops: CDR1 MDHEN, CDR2 SYDVKM. The ends lost 6 bases at V and 6 bases at J; junction bases unmatched: 20.